Below, 13 T cell receptor beta chains from the same sample are listed, as sequenced in a study of Graves' ophthalmopathy and Graves' hyperthyroidism. The study amplified TCR beta CDR3 regions using RNA transcripts. Following a first-round RT-PCR that used HTBI primers, a second-round multiplex PCR was carried out. TCRdb independently ran MiXCR on the multiplex PCR reads; one entry per CDR3 protein. In the table there are over a million distinct CDR3 sequences, 36% of which are singletons. Source material: peripheral blood or thyroid tissue (not recorded which). The receptors shown here come from an adult man with Graves' hyperthyroidism.

This clonotype was picked up a small number of times. This chain links TRBV4-3 with TRBJ1-2; unclear D gene. The length of the CDR3 is 13 residues. Per the germline V gene, CDR1 is LGHNA and CDR2 is YSLEER. Trimming left V 4 bases short and J 8 bases short, with 14 bases between. The CDR3 sequence: CASSLRILAGYTF. The CDR3 DNA reads TGCGCCAGCAGCCTACGAATTCTTGCGGGCTACACCTTC.

In this sample, this clonotype turned up once. The CDR3 does not end in the conserved phenylalanine or tryptophan, so this is likely a read error. Because the CDR3's place on the DNA is in doubt, the DNA is left out and the CDR3 is given as listed by TCRdb. The chain has TRBV20-1 and TRBJ1-1; the DNA was not compared with TRBD1, the D call given in the table. CDR1 is DFQATT, CDR2 SNEGSKA, per germline (reference sequence). The CDR3 is made up of 10 amino acids, end residues included. This CDR3 is CSARFDRSFY.

The chain uses TRBV6-5 and TRBJ2-6; D unclear. CDR1 is MNHEY, CDR2 SVGAGI, per germline. Deletions cut 6 bases from V and 3 bases from J, with 21 bases between. This CDR3 is built from 18 residues. CDR3 DNA sequence: TGTGCCAGCAGGTCCCCCCAACCGAGGCAGCGTGGGGCCAACGTCCTGACTTTC. Translated: CASRSPQPRQRGANVLTF.

The chain carries TRBV6-5 and TRBJ1-4; 7 bases agree with TRBD1. The CDR3 has 13 amino acids. In germline, CDR1 is MNHEY, CDR2 SVGAGI. With 10 bases clipped from V and 7 bases from J, the junction kept 9 bases outside the gene matches. The CDR3 DNA reads TGTGCCACCGAGACAGGGAAGCGTGAAAAACTGTTTTTT. Protein: CATETGKREKLFF.

The rearrangement uses TRBV5-8 and TRBJ1-4; D call uncertain. Germline CDR1 reads SGHTS; CDR2 reads YDEGEE. CDR3 length: 17 residues. Trimming shortened V by 4 bases and J by 3 bases, and 19 bases separated the two germline ends. For the CDR3, the DNA is TGTGCCAGCAGCCGCCCTAGCTCAGTTCGCGCTAATGAAAAACTGTTTTTT. Its protein product is CASSRPSSVRANEKLFF.

This clonotype showed up just a few times. The CDR3 is CASSSMADYEQYF. CDR3 in DNA: TGTGCCAGCAGCTCAATGGCAGACTACGAGCAGTACTTC. V gene TRBV5-4 combines with J gene TRBJ2-7; unclear D gene. Germline assignment: CDR1 SGHNT and CDR2 YYREEE (reference sequence). Trimming cost V 3 bases and J 3 bases, with 10 bases left between them. This CDR3 contains 13 residues.

On this clonotype: One junction end does not reproduce the germline sequence, and a read error may be involved. The rearrangement uses TRBV10-2 and TRBJ1-2; the D is unclear. The germline V gene encodes CDR1 WSHSY and CDR2 SAAADI. This CDR3 contains 11 residues. The chain's CDR3 is CASSGPGSYTF. DNA for the CDR3: TGTGCCAGCAGTGGACCGGGAAGCTACACCTTC.

In DNA form, the CDR3 reads TGCAGTGCTAGAGATCCTAATAGGGTGAACACTGAAGCTTTCTTT. Translation: CSARDPNRVNTEAFF. This chain links TRBV20-1 with TRBJ1-1; no definite D call. With 0 bases removed from V and 0 bases from J, the gap between germline ends came to 11 bases. The CDR3 has 15 residues. The V gene's germline CDR1 is DFQATT and CDR2 SNEGSKA (reference sequence).

Of note for this clonotype: One end of the junction varies from germline; a read error may be responsible. The chain uses TRBV15 and TRBJ2-7; TRBD2 is a possible D gene (6 bases). The CDR3 contains 12 residues. CDR1 is LNHNV, CDR2 YYDKDF, per germline (reference sequence). In DNA form, the CDR3 reads TGTGCCACCAGCAGAGGGGGGGACGTCATGAACTTC. Translated, it gives CATSRGGDVMNF.

This clonotype was observed many times. The rearrangement links TRBV7-2 to TRBJ1-6; TRBD1 is a possible D gene (5 bases). V lost 7 bases to trimming and J lost 4 bases, with 14 bases between them. The CDR3 extends over 15 amino acids. Germline lookup yields CDR1 SGHTA and CDR2 FQGNSA. In DNA form, the CDR3 reads TGTGCCAGCACCACGGACAAATTTTATAATTCACCCCTCCACTTT. It codes for CASTTDKFYNSPLHF.

This clonotype has only a few counts. J is TRBJ2-7 and V is TRBV20-1, with D perhaps matching TRBD2 (5 bases). The CDR3 has 17 amino acids. Germline V CDR1 and CDR2: DFQATT, SNEGSKA (reference sequence). Trimming removed 1 base at V and 0 bases at J, with 19 bases between. The CDR3 reads CSARVHQPKDSSYEQYF. In nucleotides, the CDR3 is TGCAGTGCTAGAGTTCACCAACCAAAGGACTCCTCCTACGAGCAGTACTTC.

The V and J genes are TRBV20-1 and TRBJ1-2; D unclear. CDR1 DFQATT and CDR2 SNEGSKA come from the germline V gene (reference sequence). The CDR3 covers 12 residues. V was trimmed by 3 bases and J by 7 bases, leaving 12 bases between them. The CDR3 loop reads CSASAKLSGYTF. The CDR3 DNA reads as TGCAGTGCTAGCGCGAAGTTGAGTGGCTACACCTTC.

A few counts support this clonotype. The chain employs TRBV12-3 or TRBV12-4 and TRBJ1-2, with D uncertain. The germline V and J ends were trimmed by 6 bases and 2 bases, with 10 bases remaining between them. CDR3 length equals 13 residues. The CDR3 protein is CASRPGNNYGYTF. DNA of the CDR3: TGTGCCAGCAGGCCGGGGAACAACTATGGCTACACCTTC.